This is a list of T cell receptor beta chains from one sample in a study of blood T cell repertoires in COVID-19. Repertoires were generated with immunoSEQ multiplex PCR, while TCRdb's copy carries only in-frame clones and drops some. The sample has 150,000 to 200,000 clones; roughly 80% are singletons. Sequenced input: peripheral blood. The receptor set was obtained from a woman aged 65 to 85 with acute or convalescent COVID-19. Both conserved end residues are part of each CDR3. D genes are given only for firm matches. The size of a clone is reported for some rows only, either as once, few or many, or as a class for expanded clones.

D gene	clone size	J gene	V gene	CDR3 protein	CDR3 DNA
TRBD2	NA	TRBJ2-7	TRBV6-1	CASSEIPTSGQPYEQYF	TGTGCCAGCAGTGAAATCCCCACTAGCGGACAGCCTTACGAGCAGTACTTC
TRBD1	NA	TRBJ1-5	TRBV19	CASSITRGSNQPQHF	TGTGCCAGTAGTATAACCAGGGGGAGCAATCAGCCCCAGCATTTT
NA	few	TRBJ1-1	TRBV2	CASSEALPGMGTEAFF	TGTGCCAGCAGTGAAGCGCTTCCAGGGATGGGCACTGAAGCTTTCTTT
NA	NA	TRBJ1-2	TRBV29-1	CSVENGRGANYGYTF	TGCAGCGTTGAAAATGGGAGGGGGGCTAACTATGGCTACACCTTC
TRBD2	NA	TRBJ2-3	TRBV10-1	CASSPGLALDTQYF	TGCGCCAGCAGTCCGGGACTAGCCTTGGATACGCAGTATTTT
TRBD1	NA	TRBJ2-2	TRBV2	CASTPRKGAVTGELFF	TGTGCCAGCACCCCTCGGAAGGGGGCGGTCACCGGGGAGCTGTTTTTT
NA	NA	TRBJ2-6	TRBV3-1/TRBV3-2	CASSHRPGLLRSGANVLTF	TGTGCCAGCAGCCACCGACCGGGACTTCTGCGCTCTGGGGCCAACGTCCTGACTTTC
NA	NA	TRBJ1-2	TRBV2	CASSEKLAYGYTF	TGTGCCAGCAGTGAAAAATTGGCATATGGCTACACCTTC
NA	few	TRBJ1-5	TRBV28	CASSLSRGMGQPQHF	TGTGCCAGCAGTTTATCCCGGGGGATGGGGCAGCCCCAGCATTTT
TRBD1	once	TRBJ1-4	TRBV2	CASSLQGARATNEKLFF	TGTGCCAGCAGTCTACAGGGGGCGCGGGCAACTAATGAAAAACTGTTTTTT
NA	NA	TRBJ1-5	TRBV6-2/TRBV6-3	CASSPDSASNQPQHF	TGTGCCAGCAGCCCCGACAGCGCGAGCAATCAGCCCCAGCATTTT
NA	NA	TRBJ1-1	TRBV9	CASSVARGTHDTEAFF	TGTGCCAGCAGCGTAGCTAGAGGCACCCACGACACTGAAGCTTTCTTT
TRBD2	NA	TRBJ2-5	TRBV5-6	CASSFAGDSQETQYF	TGTGCCAGCAGCTTTGCGGGAGACTCCCAAGAGACCCAGTACTTC
TRBD1	NA	TRBJ1-6	TRBV9	CASSLRLPGQGNSPLHF	TGTGCCAGCAGCTTACGCCTCCCCGGACAGGGAAATTCACCCCTCCACTTT
TRBD1	once	TRBJ1-5	TRBV28	CVSRLSGQGNNQPQHF	TGTGTCAGCAGGCTTTCCGGACAGGGGAACAATCAGCCCCAGCATTTT
TRBD1	NA	TRBJ2-3	TRBV3-1/TRBV3-2	CARSFDRGTDTQYF	TGTGCCAGAAGCTTTGACAGGGGCACAGATACGCAGTATTTT
NA	few	TRBJ1-1	TRBV18	CASSPYGQYTEAFF	TGTGCCAGCTCACCCTATGGACAGTACACTGAAGCTTTCTTT
NA	once	TRBJ1-1	TRBV5-4	CASSNHMNTEAFF	TGTGCCAGCAGCAACCACATGAACACTGAAGCTTTCTTT
TRBD2	NA	TRBJ2-3	TRBV30	CAWKLAGAIRMGDTQYF	TGTGCCTGGAAACTAGCGGGAGCGATCCGGATGGGAGATACGCAGTATTTT
NA	NA	TRBJ1-2	TRBV27	CASSPAGFSYGYTF	TGTGCCAGCAGTCCGGCAGGGTTTTCCTATGGCTACACCTTC
NA	NA	TRBJ1-5	TRBV6-5	CASSYDGGNNQPQHF	TGTGCCAGCAGTTACGACGGGGGAAACAATCAGCCCCAGCATTTT
NA	NA	TRBJ2-1	TRBV6-2/TRBV6-3	CASSYGAYNEQFF	TGTGCCAGCAGTTACGGGGCGTACAATGAGCAGTTCTTC
TRBD2	NA	TRBJ2-5	TRBV29-1	CSVESSGVQETQHF	TGCAGCGTTGAGTCTAGCGGGGTCCAAGAGACCCAGCACTTC
NA	once	TRBJ2-3	TRBV18	CASSRNRVTDTQYF	TGTGCCAGCTCAAGAAACAGGGTCACAGATACGCAGTATTTT
TRBD1	NA	TRBJ1-5	TRBV7-9	CASSSQGADQPQHF	TGTGCCAGCAGCTCACAGGGGGCTGATCAGCCCCAGCATTTT
TRBD2	NA	TRBJ2-3	TRBV7-2	CASSFWAGGWTDTQYF	TGTGCCAGCAGCTTTTGGGCGGGGGGCTGGACAGATACGCAGTATTTT
NA	once	TRBJ2-3	TRBV12-5	CASGLDGTPRPGTDTQYF	TGTGCTAGTGGTTTGGACGGGACTCCTCGCCCCGGCACAGATACGCAGTATTTT
NA	once	TRBJ1-6	TRBV5-5	CASSLARSSYNSPLHF	TGTGCCAGCAGCTTGGCTCGGTCCTCCTATAATTCACCCCTCCACTTT
TRBD1	NA	TRBJ1-2	TRBV29-1	CSVGTGVMYGYTF	TGCAGCGTCGGGACAGGGGTGATGTATGGCTACACCTTC
TRBD1	NA	TRBJ2-7	TRBV7-2	CASSLATGADEQYF	TGTGCCAGCAGCTTAGCGACAGGGGCCGACGAGCAGTACTTC
NA	few	TRBJ1-1	TRBV19	CASKPPGVSSEAFF	TGTGCCAGTAAACCCCCCGGGGTTTCATCTGAAGCTTTCTTT
NA	few	TRBJ1-1	TRBV12-3/TRBV12-4	CASSLTENTEAFF	TGTGCCAGCAGTCTGACAGAGAACACTGAAGCTTTCTTT
NA	NA	TRBJ2-5	TRBV19	CASSITLGQTPETQYF	TGTGCCAGTAGTATAACCCTCGGACAGACCCCGGAGACCCAGTACTTC
TRBD2	NA	TRBJ2-1	TRBV5-1	CASSLFPSGPSGSYNEQFF	TGCGCCAGCAGCTTGTTTCCTAGCGGGCCGTCTGGCTCCTACAATGAGCAGTTCTTC
TRBD1	once	TRBJ1-5	TRBV6-1	CASSELETGVQHF	TGTGCCAGCAGTGAATTAGAGACAGGGGTCCAGCATTTT
TRBD1	NA	TRBJ1-4	TRBV27	CASKKEMTGTNEKLFF	TGTGCCAGCAAAAAAGAAATGACAGGGACTAATGAAAAACTGTTTTTT
NA	NA	TRBJ1-6	TRBV11-2	CASSLPVNFNSPLHF	TGTGCCAGCAGCTTACCGGTCAATTTTAATTCACCCCTCCACTTT
NA	NA	TRBJ2-1	TRBV5-1	CASSLETSINNEQFF	TGCGCCAGCAGCTTGGAGACTAGTATTAACAATGAGCAGTTCTTC
NA	NA	TRBJ1-3	TRBV25-1	CASSSSSAGTSGNTIYF	TGTGCCAGCAGTTCGTCCTCGGCGGGAACCTCTGGAAACACCATATATTTT
TRBD2	NA	TRBJ2-2	TRBV4-1	CASSQDSGGGSGSGELFF	TGCGCCAGCAGCCAAGACTCGGGGGGAGGGAGCGGGTCCGGGGAGCTGTTTTTT
NA	NA	TRBJ1-2	TRBV28	CASSFWAGPNYGYTF	TGTGCCAGCAGTTTCTGGGCAGGGCCTAACTATGGCTACACCTTC
NA	NA	TRBJ2-7	TRBV7-2	CASSLPQGSYYSYEQYF	TGTGCCAGCAGCTTACCCCAGGGGTCGTACTACTCCTACGAGCAGTACTTC
NA	NA	TRBJ1-3	TRBV13	CASSSRASGNTIYF	TGTGCCAGCAGCTCCCGAGCCTCTGGAAACACCATATATTTT
TRBD2	NA	TRBJ2-3	TRBV11-2	CASRRLAGGPPGQYF	TGTGCCAGCAGAAGACTAGCGGGGGGCCCACCAGGGCAGTATTTT
NA	NA	TRBJ2-1	TRBV18	CASSLFQGSSYNEQFF	TGTGCCAGCTCGCTATTCCAGGGGAGCTCCTACAATGAGCAGTTCTTC
TRBD1	few	TRBJ1-5	TRBV18	CASSPNSGGDQPQHF	TGTGCCAGCTCACCAAATTCAGGGGGCGATCAGCCCCAGCATTTT
NA	NA	TRBJ1-1	TRBV9	CASSVALGQFTEAFF	TGTGCCAGCAGCGTAGCTTTAGGACAGTTCACTGAAGCTTTCTTT
NA	once	TRBJ1-5	TRBV7-3	CASSKDRLFEPQHF	TGTGCCAGCAGCAAAGACAGGCTTTTTGAGCCCCAGCATTTT
NA	NA	TRBJ1-1	TRBV2	CASSDWGGRQTNTEAFF	TGTGCCAGCAGTGATTGGGGGGGGAGGCAAACGAACACTGAAGCTTTCTTT
TRBD1	NA	TRBJ1-5	TRBV2	CASSSGQGAGQPQHF	TGTGCCAGCAGTTCCGGACAGGGGGCCGGTCAGCCCCAGCATTTT
TRBD1	NA	TRBJ1-1	TRBV19	CASTRGPPNTEAFF	TGTGCCAGTACCAGGGGGCCTCCGAACACTGAAGCTTTCTTT